This paragraph reports one TCR beta chain. Its specific antigen is unknown. Per-base quality was not reported, and no clone a single base away is much larger than it. The data are from a study of graft-versus-host responses after intestinal transplantation (dated by TCRdb to 2020 to 2023). A note on the overall study: The transplants that recipients received were multivisceral, liver-intestinal, or isolated intestinal. Every recipient was given anti-thymocyte globulin induction, then maintenance tacrolimus and steroids for roughly 3 years. After intestinal transplantation, graft-versus-host and host-versus-graft alloreactive T cell clones were followed in the graft, circulation and bone marrow using bulk TCR-beta CDR3 sequencing. To identify alloreactive clones, pre-transplant mixed lymphocyte reaction products were sequenced and compared with unstimulated pre-transplant donor and recipient T cells. Of the roughly 26 intestinal transplant recipients enrolled in the cohort, one of whom was a retransplant, a few patients without pretransplant specimens were excluded. Donor T cell macrochimerism was defined as a peak of at least 4% donor T cells among recipient peripheral blood mononuclear cells. Rather than going through the commercial service, samples from a few later patients were sequenced in-house on an Illumina MiSeq and processed with MiXCR.

The library was produced with the immunoSEQ multiplex PCR assay. For most patients, genomic DNA was isolated with the Qiagen DNeasy Blood and Tissue Kit and shipped frozen to Adaptive Biotechnologies for TCR sequencing. Adaptive Biotechnologies carried out high-throughput TCR-beta CDR3 sequencing of genomic DNA for most patients. From the authors' description of their analysis: Adaptive's ImmunoSEQ software supplied the TCR sequencing data for approximately 18 patients, while MiXCR and VDJtools were used to process a few other patients. To correct CD4 versus CD8 sorting errors, any sequence found in both subsets at a frequency ratio below 5:1 was removed. CDR3 nucleotide sequences shared between donor and recipient were removed because the origin of such sequences could not be assigned. At least 2-fold expansion over unstimulated cells and a minimum CFSE-low frequency of 0.002% (template counts) or 0.001% (read counts) were required for clones to be classified as alloreactive. Clones were considered mappable if detected in sequenced pre-transplant spleen, lymph node, or MLR CFSE-low populations of the donor or recipient. Cumulative frequency of alloreactive clones was calculated as a percentage of all sequences weighted by copy number. What TCRdb holds here is the immuneACCESS table cut down to in-frame rearrangements. Part of the clones is not present; checked against another copy, under half of the missing clones reflect an unresolved V gene, and the others are unexplained. The V and J calls and clone size are taken from that table; D and trimming were inferred from the DNA. This sample lists more than 60,000 clones; roughly 88% were detected once. The biggest ten clones account for 1.3% of the sample.

What this sample's time point label stands for: cells obtained before transplantation from donor or recipient. CD3+CD4+ and CD3+CD8+ populations were FACS-sorted from unstimulated pre-transplant donor and recipient cells taken from spleen or lymph nodes. V is trimmed back by 4 bases and J by 9 bases, and the junction contains 19 bases that no gene match accounts for. CDR1 and CDR2, per the germline V gene (reference sequence), are SEHNR and FQNEAQ. The CDR3 goes from the cysteine to the phenylalanine over 18 residues. Only the CDR3 portion is preserved as DNA: 54 bases, with reading frame beginning at the first base. The paper's findings and limits, for the study overall: The relatively low number and heterogeneity of intestinal transplant patients limited the conclusions. GvH clones were detected in recipient bone marrow, and some of these GvH clones were observed earlier in ileal mucosa or blood, consistent with an intestinal mucosal origin. Early after transplant, peak levels of circulating GvH clones were associated with declines in HvG clones. In patients with donor T cell macrochimerism, the allografts had high GvH to HvG T cell clonal ratios.

The V and J genes are TRBV7-9 and TRBJ2-5, and 11 junctional nucleotides match TRBD2. The sample was unstimulated CD8+ T cells sorted from spleen or lymph node cells, taken before intestinal transplant. The sequence derives from a human donor who received an intestinal transplant. The DNA reads as follows: TGTGCCAGCAGCTCACTAGCGGGGGCCGCTATCCTACAGAGGTCCCAGTACTTC. It translates as CASSSLAGAAILQRSQYF. The entire variable domain, with the stretches around the CDR3 drawn from the reference TRBV7-9 and TRBJ2-5 proteins, is DTGVSQNPRHKITKRGQNVTFRCDPISEHNRLYWYRQTLGQGPEFLTYFQNEAQLEKSRLLSDRFSAERPKGSFSTLEIQRTEQGDSAMYLCASSSLAGAAILQRSQYFGPGTRLLVL.